This entry concerns a single T cell receptor (beta chain). This sample was taken from a study of blood T cell repertoires in COVID-19. Study-wide background: Specimens from acute and convalescent COVID-19 originated in the United States, Italy and Spain. Sources were T cells, B-cell-depleted T cells, or PBMCs; the material itself was cDNA or gDNA.

This table comes from immunoSEQ multiplex PCR, and its TCRdb copy is limited to in-frame clones, with some not included. The sample carries approximately 140,000 clones, approximately 86% recorded once. The material sequenced was peripheral blood. The origin of this receptor is a woman in her thirties or forties with active or convalescent COVID-19.

Here the CDR3 DNA reads TGTGCCAGTACTAGCGGGAGCTACTACAATGAGCAGTTCTTC. Translated, it gives CASTSGSYYNEQFF. V gene TRBV19 combines with J gene TRBJ2-1, with 10 bases matching TRBD2. The CDR3 runs 14 residues. The trim removed 7 bases at V and 3 bases at J, leaving 3 bases unmatched. Germline assignment: CDR1 LNHDA and CDR2 SQIVND (reference sequence). Filled out from reference TRBV19 and TRBJ2-1, the complete variable domain reads DGGITQSPKYLFRKEGQNVTLSCEQNLNHDAMYWYRQDPGQGLRLIYYSQIVNDFQKGDIAEGYSVSREKKESFPLTVTSAQKNPTAFYLCASTSGSYYNEQFFGPGTRLTVL.